This T cell receptor beta chain came from a study of cytomegalovirus exposure and HLA in healthy donors. The study's findings and limits: About 87% or about 30% of the time was how often most TCR beta V segments were productive, according to an earlier analysis. Only CMV serostatus was available as immune exposure information. Investigators reported fewer than 200 TCR beta chains as tied to cytomegalovirus. High sensitivity and specificity were reportedly achieved when the classifier diagnosed cytomegalovirus status.

There are 13 residues in the CDR3. The germline V and J ends were trimmed by 4 bases and 4 bases, with 11 bases remaining between them. Germline values: CDR1 GTSNPN, CDR2 SVGIG (reference sequence). Remarks on this clone: Its antigen is still unknown.

The PCR made use of 60 Vbeta and 13 Jbeta primers. TCRdb's copy holds only in-frame clones and misses some; the assay was immunoSEQ multiplex PCR. The data show some 120,000 clones, 75% seen once. The V call is TRBV30, the J call TRBJ2-1; tentative D call: TRBD1 (6 bases). Sequencing used PBMCs. The sequence came from a woman between 40 and 50 years old in good health and CMV-seropositive. The CDR3 protein is CAWKDRSYNEQFF. In DNA form, the CDR3 reads TGTGCCTGGAAAGACAGGAGTTACAATGAGCAGTTCTTC.